The source of this TCR beta chain is a study of CD8+CD57+ T cells in acquired aplastic anemia (dated by TCRdb to about 2018). Looking at the study overall: DNA extracted from sorted CD4+ and CD8+ cells had a mean of approximately 3.3 ug, with a range of 0.2 to 27.4 ug. CD8+CD57+ expansion was defined as a frequency above the mean frequency observed in healthy subjects. The research as a whole found: No significant difference in CD8+ Simpson's diversity was found between patients and healthy controls (P=0.060). Roughly 29 CD8+ CDR3 sequences were found to be shared between patients and controls, but these sequences appeared to be highly expressed in patients and within the immunodominant clones of the patients.

Genomic DNA was used as template for profiling of TCR beta VDJ combinations and CDR3 sequences. An Illumina HiSeq 2000 was used for TCR repertoire sequencing. The original pipeline was this. Repertoire assessment relied on Simpson's diversity index, CDR3 size and DJ length profiles, and TRBV/TRBJ rearrangement plots. The most abundant DNA sequence in the deep sequencing data was taken as the immunodominant clone. CDR3 amino acid sequences were checked for sharing between subjects and were compared against published repertoires and the VDJdb database. The public reads were reprocessed in TCRdb via fastp at Q25 and MiXCR, keeping in-frame beta chains. Rows matching on CDR3 protein sequence are summarized as one entry with the most common DNA and genes. The V and J calls follow TCRdb's processing rather than the paper's. In all, the sample holds 270,000 or so distinct CDR3 sequences, and roughly 82% of those were seen once. Of the sample, 40% to 50% falls within the top ten clones.

Expansion of CD8+CD57+ cells had been shown by flow cytometry in the patients chosen for sequencing. Severe acquired aplastic anemia was diagnosed in all patients according to International Study of Aplastic Anemia and Agranulocytosis and Camitta criteria. No therapy had been received by the patients at the time of blood sampling. In the study, sorted CD4+ and CD8+ blood T cells from patients with severe aplastic anemia and from healthy subjects underwent deep sequencing of TCR repertoires. Patients were enrolled in the USA under clinicaltrials.gov protocols 00001620, 01623167, 00001397, 00071045, 00081523 and 00961064. Ficoll-Paque density gradient centrifugation was used to isolate peripheral blood mononuclear cells. Before DNA extraction, CD4+ and CD8+ T cells were sorted with FACS or magnetic beads. Trimming costs V 5 bases and J 0 bases, and their ends lie 11 bases apart. There are 14 amino acids in the CDR3, from cysteine to phenylalanine inclusive. Only the CDR3 DNA stays, 42 bases, in frame from base 1. CDR1 and CDR2, per the germline V gene, are SGHVT and SQSDAQ.

On this clonotype itself: The target of this receptor is not known. It has no much larger one-base neighbor in the sample; base qualities were not kept.

Source material: sorted CD4+, CD8+, or CD8+CD57+ T cells (not recorded which) from PBMCs. The TCR originated in a human donor with aplastic anemia. The V and J segments used are TRBV7-4 and TRBJ2-7; a tentative D call is TRBD1 (6 bases match). The DNA sequence is given as TGTGCCAGCAGCCACTGGACAGACTCCTACGAGCAGTACTTC. The translation is CASSHWTDSYEQYF.